Below are 26 T cell receptor beta chains sequenced from a single sample in a study of T cells in Graves' hyperthyroidism and ophthalmopathy. The source material, RNA transcripts, was used to amplify TCR beta CDR3 regions. When the TCR CDR3 underwent first-round RT-PCR, the HTBI primer set was used. TCRdb re-called the multiplex PCR reads through MiXCR, storing one row per CDR3 protein. The data contain roughly 240,000 distinct CDR3 sequences, around 17% of them singletons. Material: blood. These receptors came from a woman under 30 with Graves' ophthalmopathy.

This clonotype has only a few counts. V gene TRBV20-1 combines with J gene TRBJ2-2, with 7 nucleotides matching TRBD2. Trimming removed 0 bases from V and 2 bases from J; junction bases left unmatched: 6. Germline CDR1 reads DFQATT; CDR2 reads SNEGSKA (reference sequence). The CDR3 has 16 amino acids. CDR3 nucleotides: TGCAGTGCTAGAGATCCCCAGCGGGGCAACACCGGGGAGCTGTTTTTT. It yields the protein CSARDPQRGNTGELFF.

This chain joins TRBV6-1 and TRBJ2-5; possibly TRBD2 for D (5 bases). Germline V lookup: CDR1 MNHNS, CDR2 SASEGT. The length of the CDR3 is 17 residues. Trimming stripped 6 bases from V and 3 bases from J, with 23 bases between. The CDR3 protein is CASRLDPRGAAKETQYF. The CDR3 nucleotides read TGTGCCAGCAGACTAGACCCCCGTGGTGCGGCCAAAGAGACCCAGTACTTC.

In this sample, this clonotype turned up a few times. It may be a read error: a sequence one base away is much more abundant. This chain uses TRBV5-5 with TRBJ1-1; D remains unclear. The CDR3 consists of 15 residues. Trimming cost V 4 bases and J 4 bases, with 17 bases left between them. Per the germline V gene, CDR1 is SGHKS and CDR2 is YYEKEE (reference sequence). CDR3 sequence (DNA): TGTGCCAGCAGCCCACTATCCCGGGTCCTCACTGAAGCTTTCTTT. It translates to CASSPLSRVLTEAFF.

The chain recombines TRBV9 with TRBJ2-1; TRBD2 agrees at 11 bases. CDR1 is SGDLS, CDR2 YYNGEE, per germline. V shed 0 bases and J 7 bases; nucleotides not matched to a gene: 9. This CDR3 spans 17 amino acids. CDR3 residues: CASSVGELAGAINEQFF. DNA for the CDR3: TGTGCCAGCAGCGTAGGAGAACTAGCGGGGGCCATAAATGAGCAGTTCTTC.

This clonotype was counted a few times. The chain combines TRBV19 with TRBJ1-5, with D unclear. With 2 bases removed from V and 1 base from J, the gap between germline ends came to 0 bases. The germline gives CDR1 LNHDA, CDR2 SQIVND (reference sequence). The length of the CDR3 is 12 residues. The CDR3 coding sequence is TGTGCCAGTAGTATAAGCAATCAGCCCCAGCATTTT. Protein sequence: CASSISNQPQHF. The full variable domain, in which reference TRBV19 and TRBJ1-5 provide the parts outside the CDR3, is DGGITQSPKYLFRKEGQNVTLSCEQNLNHDAMYWYRQDPGQGLRLIYYSQIVNDFQKGDIAEGYSVSREKKESFPLTVTSAQKNPTAFYLCASSISNQPQHFGDGTRLSIL.

This clonotype showed up many times. V and J are TRBV30 and TRBJ2-6; a weak D match, TRBD2 (6 bases). V was pared by 8 bases and J by 12 bases, with 17 bases between. Per the germline V gene, CDR1 is GTSNPN and CDR2 is SVGIG (reference sequence). The CDR3 runs 12 residues. The CDR3 sequence is CARISGGGVLTF. Here the CDR3 DNA reads TGTGCCCGCATTAGTGGGGGAGGCGTCCTGACTTTC.

This rearrangement joins TRBV3-1 to TRBJ2-3, with D unclear. The germline V gene has CDR1 LGHDT and CDR2 YNNKEL (reference sequence). Trimming removed 1 base at V and 3 bases at J, with 11 bases between. This CDR3 comprises 15 residues. The CDR3 region is CASSQVSAVTDTQYF. In DNA, the CDR3 is TGTGCCAGCAGCCAAGTGAGCGCAGTAACAGATACGCAGTATTTT.

This clonotype came up many times. V usage is TRBV27 and J usage is TRBJ2-3, with D possibly TRBD1 on 5 matching bases. This CDR3 is built from 20 residues. In germline, CDR1 is MNHEY, CDR2 SMNVEV (reference sequence). Trimming left V 6 bases short and J 2 bases short, with 30 bases between. DNA for the CDR3: TGTGCCAGCAGGTTAAGTCCAGGGCCCCTTTATAGCATCCCCACAGATACGCAGTATTTT. Translating gives CASRLSPGPLYSIPTDTQYF.

Concerning this clonotype: A much larger clone differs by one base, so this may be a read error. The genes are TRBV4-1 and TRBJ2-1; no definite D call. The CDR3 contains 13 residues. CDR1 is MGHRA, CDR2 YSYEKL, per germline. The V end lost 0 bases, the J end lost 10 bases, and 10 bases lay between the germline ends. CDR3 protein: CASSQESYYEQFF. CDR3 sequence (DNA): TGCGCCAGCAGCCAAGAGTCGTATTACGAGCAGTTCTTC.

This clonotype was observed at least ten times. This sequence joins TRBV12-3 or TRBV12-4 and TRBJ2-1; 9 bases are shared with TRBD2. Losses at the gene ends were 2 bases for V and 4 bases for J; bases not matched to a gene: 6. The CDR3 length is 16 residues. The CDR3 reads CASSLYLAGRYNEQFF. As DNA, the CDR3 is TGTGCCAGCAGTTTATATCTAGCGGGGAGATACAATGAGCAGTTCTTC.

This clonotype was seen repeatedly, ten times or more. Here the CDR3 reads CASSLTPGQSGTIYGYTF. The CDR3 DNA reads as TGCGCCAGCAGCTTGACCCCCGGGCAATCGGGGACGATCTATGGCTACACCTTC. This chain uses TRBV5-1 with TRBJ1-2; the D gene is possibly TRBD1 (5 bases). The ends were cut back, 1 base at V and 4 bases at J, with 23 bases in the middle. CDR1 and CDR2 (germline): SGHRS, YFSETQ. CDR3 length: 18 residues.

The chain joins TRBV10-1 to TRBJ2-7; TRBD2 matches 16 bases. Looked up from germline, CDR1 is WNHNN and CDR2 is SYGVQD (reference sequence). The V gene end was trimmed by 4 bases and the J gene end by 5 bases; junction bases not matched to a gene: 8. This CDR3 has 17 residues. Here the CDR3 reads CASSGGPGTSGGDEQYF. CDR3 sequence (DNA): TGCGCCAGCAGTGGGGGACCGGGGACTAGCGGGGGGGACGAGCAGTACTTC.

The chain is built from TRBV6-1 and TRBJ2-3; 12 bases are a match to TRBD2. V lost 0 bases and J lost 4; bases outside the gene matches: 5. Per the germline V gene, CDR1 is MNHNS and CDR2 is SASEGT. This CDR3 has 17 amino acids. In DNA, the CDR3 is TGTGCCAGCAGTGAAGCGCTAGCGGGGGGGAGCGCAGATACGCAGTATTTT. It yields the protein CASSEALAGGSADTQYF.

Points on this clonotype: A much bigger clone sits one base away, suggesting this may be a read error. V gene TRBV27 combines with J gene TRBJ2-7; D unresolved. Germline lookup yields CDR1 MNHEY and CDR2 SMNVEV (reference sequence). V lost 5 bases and J 1 base, leaving 12 bases between the germline ends. CDR3 length: 14 residues. The CDR3 region has the DNA TGTGCCAGCAGTAAAGGCAGTTTTTCCTACGAGCAGTACTTC. It encodes CASSKGSFSYEQYF.

This clonotype came up a few times. This chain connects TRBV19 to TRBJ2-3; a weak D match, TRBD2 (6 bases). The CDR3 runs to 16 residues. V was shortened by 6 bases and J by 5 bases, with 21 bases between the two germline ends. In germline, CDR1 is LNHDA, CDR2 SQIVND (reference sequence). This CDR3 reads CASRDLGRRGLDTQYF. In nucleotides, the CDR3 is TGTGCCAGTAGAGACCTGGGACGGAGGGGTCTAGATACGCAGTATTTT.

This clonotype was counted ten times or more. The rearrangement links TRBV5-5 to TRBJ1-1; D possibly corresponds to TRBD1 (5 bases). The germline gives CDR1 SGHKS, CDR2 YYEKEE (reference sequence). The CDR3 is 16 residues long. Trimming took off 5 bases at V and 1 base at J, with 18 bases between the two ends. CDR3 residues: CASRWGLGRTNTEAFF. DNA for the CDR3: TGTGCCAGCAGGTGGGGCCTTGGACGTACGAACACTGAAGCTTTCTTT. Drawing the rest from reference TRBV5-5 and TRBJ1-1, the complete variable domain is DAGVTQSPTHLIKTRGQQVTLRCSPISGHKSVSWYQQVLGQGPQFIFQYYEKEERGRGNFPDRFSARQFPNYSSELNVNALLLGDSALYLCASRWGLGRTNTEAFFGQGTRLTVV.

This clonotype has a count of ten or more. This rearrangement joins TRBV7-3 to TRBJ1-2; D unresolved. In germline, CDR1 is SGHTA, CDR2 FQGTGA. The germline V and J ends were trimmed by 8 bases and 0 bases, with 10 bases remaining between them. The CDR3 contains 13 residues. The CDR3 protein is CASSPGPNYGYTF. In nucleotides, the CDR3 is TGTGCCAGCTCCCCAGGACCTAACTATGGCTACACCTTC.

This clonotype appeared a few times. The chain couples TRBV27 to TRBJ1-2; the D gene is possibly TRBD1 (6 bases). Trimming pared 8 bases from V and 6 bases from J, leaving 16 bases between. The CDR3 totals 13 residues. The germline V gene encodes CDR1 MNHEY and CDR2 SMNVEV (reference sequence). The CDR3 loop is CASGLTGGDGYTF. DNA for the CDR3: TGTGCCAGCGGGCTGACGGGGGGCGATGGCTACACCTTC.

The chain has TRBV12-3 or TRBV12-4 and TRBJ1-1, with D possibly being TRBD1 (5 bases). V shed 6 bases and J shed 1 base, with 12 bases lying between them. The CDR3 sequence is 14 residues long. The CDR3 nucleotides are TGTGCCAGCAGACCAGGGTTGCCGAACACTGAAGCTTTCTTT. It specifies CASRPGLPNTEAFF.

This clonotype was seen repeatedly, ten times or more. The J gene is TRBJ1-1, the V gene TRBV20-1, with 7 positions matching TRBD1. This CDR3 comprises 13 residues. Germline loops: CDR1 DFQATT, CDR2 SNEGSKA (reference sequence). J was trimmed by 8 bases and V by 4 bases; bases with no gene match: 10. The CDR3 sequence: CSAIRLVDREAFF. The CDR3 nucleotides read TGCAGTGCTATTAGGCTTGTGGACAGGGAAGCTTTCTTT.

This clonotype showed up many times. This chain links TRBV27 with TRBJ2-1, with 9 bases identical to TRBD2. This CDR3 has 16 residues. Germline lookup yields CDR1 MNHEY and CDR2 SMNVEV (reference sequence). The junction had 9 bases not matched to a gene; V was cut back by 5 bases and J by 4 bases. CDR3 region: CASSPIGTSLYNEQFF. For the CDR3, the DNA is TGTGCCAGCAGTCCGATCGGGACTAGCCTATACAATGAGCAGTTCTTC.

Many counts were recorded for this clonotype. The chain carries TRBV3-1 and TRBJ1-2; D not resolved. There are 15 residues in the CDR3. Trimming removed 5 bases at V and 4 bases at J, with 17 bases between. Germline lookup yields CDR1 LGHDT and CDR2 YNNKEL (reference sequence). This chain's CDR3 is CASSDTPRRLYGYTF. The CDR3 DNA reads TGTGCCAGCAGCGATACCCCTCGACGGCTCTATGGCTACACCTTC.

The chain is built from TRBV12-3 or TRBV12-4 and TRBJ2-5; D gene unclear. This CDR3 spans 14 amino acids. Trimming shortened V by 6 bases and J by 5 bases, and 16 bases separated the two germline ends. The CDR3 DNA reads TGTGCCAGCAGATTAACCGAAGGGCGGGAGACCCAGTACTTC. It codes for CASRLTEGRETQYF.

On this clonotype itself: Just one base apart from a much larger clone, this may be a read error. This chain joins TRBV28 and TRBJ2-5; 15 nucleotides align to TRBD2. V was clipped by 7 bases and J by 5 bases; unmatched bases: 14. Germline lookup yields CDR1 MDHEN and CDR2 SYDVKM. This CDR3 comprises 18 residues. As DNA, the CDR3 is TGTGCCAGCAACCCAACGGTGAGGACTAGCGGGAGGGCCGAGACCCAGTACTTC. It yields the protein CASNPTVRTSGRAETQYF.

The chain employs TRBV30 and TRBJ1-1, with a possible D match to TRBD1 (5 bases). Trimming cost V 7 bases and J 2 bases, with 8 bases left between them. CDR3 size: 11 residues. Germline CDR1 and CDR2: GTSNPN and SVGIG (reference sequence). CDR3: CAYGGNTEAFF. In nucleotides, the CDR3 is TGTGCCTACGGGGGAAACACTGAAGCTTTCTTT.

J is TRBJ2-2 and V is TRBV7-6, with TRBD1 matching 9 bases. This CDR3 is built from 15 residues. Germline-derived CDR1 and CDR2 are SGHVS and FNYEAQ. With V trimmed by 1 base and J by 6 bases, 3 bases remained unmatched. CDR3 in DNA: TGTGCCAGCAGCTTAGACAGGGGGCTCTCCGGGGAGCTGTTTTTT. Translated: CASSLDRGLSGELFF.